What follows is one T cell receptor beta chain and its context. The sample belongs to a study of control samples from healthy donors and cancer patients. V dropped 2 bases and J dropped 5 bases, with 12 bases sitting between them. This CDR3 has 14 amino acids. Germline V gene lookup returns CDR1 SGHAT and CDR2 FQNNGV. Produced via immunoSEQ multiplex PCR; TCRdb's table is partial and in-frame only. The sample includes 170,000 or so clones, approximately 94% of them seen just once. The chain carries TRBV11-2 and TRBJ1-2, with D perhaps TRBD1 (5 bases). The clonotype originates from a young woman in good health. Sequencing used blood. The CDR3 is CASSLTGSRYGYTF. In DNA form, the CDR3 reads TGTGCCAGCAGCTTAACAGGATCCCGTTATGGCTACACCTTC.